A selection of T cell receptor beta chains follows, all from one sample in a study of T cells in Graves' hyperthyroidism and ophthalmopathy. TCRdb used MiXCR to reprocess the multiplex PCR reads, holding one entry per CDR3 protein. The sample lists 250,000 to 400,000 distinct CDR3 sequences, roughly an eighth occurring once. Sequenced sample: blood. These receptors all stem from a woman aged 40-49 years with Graves' ophthalmopathy. Both conserved end residues are part of each CDR3. D genes are given only for firm matches. A clone size is listed for some rows: how often the clone was seen (once, few, many), or a class if it is expanded.

size	D	V	J	DNA	CDR3
many	TRBD2	TRBV6-1	TRBJ2-1	TGTGCCAGCAGTGGTACTAGCGGGGTCTACAATGAGCAGTTCTTC	CASSGTSGVYNEQFF
-	TRBD2	TRBV28	TRBJ2-1	TGTGCCAGCACCGAACTAGCGGGGGGGCTGTATGAGCAGTTCTTC	CASTELAGGLYEQFF
many	-	TRBV28	TRBJ1-6	TGTGCCAGCAGTGCCGACAGGTTGGGGAATTCACCCCTCCACTTT	CASSADRLGNSPLHF
many	TRBD2	TRBV11-2	TRBJ2-5	TGTGCCAGCAGCTTAGTTGGGCTACTAGCGGGGTCTGAGACCCAGTACTTC	CASSLVGLLAGSETQYF
many	TRBD1	TRBV7-2	TRBJ1-2	TGTGCCAGCAGCCCCGACAGGGGCGGCGGCTACACCTTC	CASSPDRGGGYTF
-	-	TRBV15	TRBJ2-1	TGTGCCACCAGCAGACCCACTAGCAATGAGCAGTTCTTC	CATSRPTSNEQFF
many	-	TRBV28	TRBJ2-7	TGTGCCAGCAGGCCGGGGGCGGAAGATAGGTGGGAGCAGTACTTC	CASRPGAEDRWEQYF
few	TRBD1	TRBV10-3	TRBJ1-6	TGTGCCATCAGTGAAGGGGGCCGGGGTTCACCCCTCCACTTT	CAISEGGRGSPLHF
-	-	TRBV5-1	TRBJ2-6	TGCGCCAGCAGCTCCACCATCGGACTCTCTGGGGCCAACGTCCTGACTTTC	CASSSTIGLSGANVLTF
-	TRBD1	TRBV19	TRBJ1-1	TGTGCCAGTACTCCAATCCCGGGACAGGCTGCCAACACTGAAGCTTTCTTT	CASTPIPGQAANTEAFF
few	-	TRBV3-1	TRBJ1-4	TGTGCCAGCAGCCCCACCCGCCCGACGACAGGCAATGAAAAACTGTTTTTT	CASSPTRPTTGNEKLFF
many	-	TRBV10-2	TRBJ2-7	TGCGCCAGCGGATCCGGGACGCCGCTGTGGGAGCAGTACTTC	CASGSGTPLWEQYF
few	TRBD1	TRBV2	TRBJ2-7	TGTGCCAGCAGGGAACACAGGGGCCTTAAGAACGAGCAGTACTTC	CASREHRGLKNEQYF
few	-	TRBV9	TRBJ1-2	TGTGCCAGCAGCGTAGGCCCGGGTAACTATGGCTACACCTTC	CASSVGPGNYGYTF
many	-	TRBV2	TRBJ2-2	TGTGCCAGCGGTGACCGGAACACCGGGGAGCTGTTTTTT	CASGDRNTGELFF
many	-	TRBV24-1	TRBJ1-1	TGTGCCACCAGTGATCGACGGGGGGGGACTGAAGCTTTCTTT	CATSDRRGGTEAFF
-	-	TRBV3-1	TRBJ2-1	TGTGCCAGCAGTCAGGATGGGGACTCTAGGCAGTTCTTC	CASSQDGDSRQFF
many	TRBD1	TRBV27	TRBJ1-1	TGTGCCAGCGGAAAGACAGGGGTGCCGAACACTGAAGCTTTCTTT	CASGKTGVPNTEAFF
many	-	TRBV10-2	TRBJ1-1	TGCGCCAGCAAGGACAAGCCAAACACTGAAGCTTTCTTT	CASKDKPNTEAFF
many	-	TRBV6-1	TRBJ2-1	TGTGCCAGCAGAATCCAGGGAGTAGGTTCCTACAATGAGCAGTTCTTC	CASRIQGVGSYNEQFF
-	-	TRBV19	TRBJ1-6	TGTGCCAGTAGTATAGCCCAGGGGTCCTATAATTCACCCCTCCACTTT	CASSIAQGSYNSPLHF
many	TRBD1	TRBV7-2	TRBJ2-7	TGTGCCAGCAGCTTAGTTTCAGGGGGCGAGCAGTACTTC	CASSLVSGGEQYF
many	TRBD1	TRBV12-3/TRBV12-4	TRBJ1-1	TGTGCCAGCAGTTTATCGACAGGGTACGCTGAAGCTTTCTTT	CASSLSTGYAEAFF
few	-	TRBV10-3	TRBJ1-1	TGTGCCATCAGAAGCGGTACAGGGAAGATGAACACTGAAGCTTTCTTT	CAIRSGTGKMNTEAFF
few	-	TRBV20-1	TRBJ1-6	TGCAGTGCTAGAGGTCAGGGGATTACTTCACCCCTCCACTTT	CSARGQGITSPLHF
few	-	TRBV10-3	TRBJ1-2	TGTGCCATCAGTGAGTCATCAGGGGCTAACTATGGCTACACCTTC	CAISESSGANYGYTF
few	-	TRBV3-1	TRBJ2-5	TGTGCCAGCAGCCAAGATGGCGCACTTCAAGAGACCCAGTACTTC	CASSQDGALQETQYF
-	-	TRBV11-1	TRBJ2-5	TGTGCCAGCAGCCGACCGACAGGCGGTAGAGTAGAGACCCAGTACTTC	CASSRPTGGRVETQYF
-	TRBD1	TRBV10-3	TRBJ1-2	TGTGCCATCAGTGAGTCAGCGCAGGGGGCAGGTGGCTACACCTTC	CAISESAQGAGGYTF
-	-	TRBV4-1	TRBJ2-7	TGCGCCAGCAGCTCCCTGGCCGGGACGGGGAATTTGTACGAGCAGTACTTC	CASSSLAGTGNLYEQYF
many	-	TRBV6-1	TRBJ2-1	TGTGCCAGCAGTACCAGGGGTAAGGGTAACAATGAGCAGTTCTTC	CASSTRGKGNNEQFF
-	TRBD1	TRBV4-1	TRBJ2-7	TGCGCCAGCAGCCGAAAAACACAGGGGACCGAGCAGTACTTC	CASSRKTQGTEQYF
many	-	TRBV19	TRBJ1-5	TGTGCCAGTAGCCAAAAGGGGGTCGGCCAGCCCCAGCATTTT	CASSQKGVGQPQHF
many	TRBD1	TRBV24-1	TRBJ1-5	TGTGCCACCAGTGGGGGACAGTTTAGCAATCAGCCCCAGCATTTT	CATSGGQFSNQPQHF
many	-	TRBV6-1	TRBJ1-1	TGTGCCAGCAGCAGCCTTGGTCGGCCTGAAGCTTTCTTT	CASSSLGRPEAFF
many	TRBD1	TRBV11-3	TRBJ2-1	TGTGCCACCGAGGGACAGGGCTCCAATGAGCAGTTCTTC	CATEGQGSNEQFF
-	-	TRBV5-1	TRBJ2-3	TGCGCCAGCAGCCCCGATGCCACAGATACGCAGTATTTT	CASSPDATDTQYF
many	-	TRBV3-1	TRBJ1-1	TGTGCCAGCAGCCATGGGGGCACTGAAGCTTTCTTT	CASSHGGTEAFF
many	-	TRBV6-1	TRBJ1-4	TGTGCCAGCAGAAACACCCAGGGAAAACTGTTTTTT	CASRNTQGKLFF
many	TRBD2	TRBV29-1	TRBJ2-1	TGCAGCTTTGGTGGACTAGCGGGGTACAATGAGCAGTTCTTC	CSFGGLAGYNEQFF
-	-	TRBV15	TRBJ2-4	TGTGCCACCAGCAGAGATCCCCTAGCCAAAAACATTCAGTACTTC	CATSRDPLAKNIQYF
few	-	TRBV10-2	TRBJ2-6	TGCGCCAGCAGTGAAGTAGCTTCTGGGGCCAACGTCCTGACTTTC	CASSEVASGANVLTF
many	TRBD2	TRBV12-3/TRBV12-4	TRBJ2-1	TGTGCCAGCAGTTACGCGGGAGTATTGGACAATGAGCAGTTCTTC	CASSYAGVLDNEQFF
many	TRBD1	TRBV10-3	TRBJ1-2	TGTGCCATCAGTGGGGGCCTACAGGGGGCTGGTGGCTACACCTTC	CAISGGLQGAGGYTF
-	TRBD1	TRBV5-5	TRBJ1-2	TGTGCCAGCAGCGAAGGGACAGTGAACTATGGCTACACCTTC	CASSEGTVNYGYTF
many	-	TRBV10-3	TRBJ1-1	TGTGCCATCTCGGAGACAGGCAACACTGAAGCTTTCTTT	CAISETGNTEAFF
few	-	TRBV27	TRBJ2-7	TGTCCCAGCAGTTTTAGCCGCCTGTCCTACGAGCAGTACTTC	CPSSFSRLSYEQYF
many	-	TRBV2	TRBJ2-7	TGTGCCAGCAGTGGTTCTGCGTCCGAGCAGTACTTC	CASSGSASEQYF
few	-	TRBV5-1	TRBJ2-7	TGCGCCAGCAGCGTTGATTTGGACAGACCCCAAAAGCAGTACTTC	CASSVDLDRPQKQYF
many	-	TRBV2	TRBJ1-2	TGTGCCAGCAGTCCCATCAGGGCTCCCATTGGCTACACCTTC	CASSPIRAPIGYTF
many	-	TRBV7-6	TRBJ2-5	TGTGCCAGCAGCCCGAGGGGAGAGGTTGCAGAGACCCAGTACTTC	CASSPRGEVAETQYF
many	TRBD1	TRBV6-1	TRBJ2-7	TGTGCCAGCAGTGGACAGGGGAATGACGAGCAGTACTTC	CASSGQGNDEQYF
-	TRBD1	TRBV5-1	TRBJ2-1	TGCGCCAGCAGCTTAAATGACAGGGCATACAATGAGCAGTTCTTC	CASSLNDRAYNEQFF
many	TRBD1	TRBV12-3/TRBV12-4	TRBJ1-1	TGTGCCAGCAGTTCCTCTGTCCAGGGGGACCCTTCGGAGAGCACTGAAGCTTTCTTT	CASSSSVQGDPSESTEAFF
many	-	TRBV12-3/TRBV12-4	TRBJ2-2	TGTGCCAGCTCCCCCAGTGCGCCCCCCGGGGAGCTGTTTTTT	CASSPSAPPGELFF
-	-	TRBV30	TRBJ2-1	TGTGCCTGGAGTGTAACGCCAGAGCAGTTCTTC	CAWSVTPEQFF